Following are 12 T cell receptor beta chains from one sample sequenced in a study of a mutant IDH1 vaccine in newly diagnosed glioma. Antigens of these TCRs are unknown. Indicated time point: week 35, safety follow-up. Vaccination used 300 ug of mutant IDH1 20-mer peptide per dose, with topical imiquimod. Profiled with immunoSEQ multiplex PCR; TCRdb holds only in-frame clones, not every one. The table lists about 45,000 clones, over 80% of them singletons. The input for sequencing was PBMCs, taken from a glioma patient whose treatment included an IDH1 peptide vaccine. The receptors stem from a man between 45 and 60 years old with glioma.

The chain uses TRBV5-1 and TRBJ1-3; D not resolved. CDR1 SGHRS and CDR2 YFSETQ come from the germline V gene. This CDR3 has 17 amino acids. Trimming took off 0 bases at V and 2 bases at J, with 15 bases between the two ends. CDR3 sequence (DNA): TGCGCCAGCAGCTTGGATGGCGGAGGGCTGCCTGGAAACACCATATATTTT. Encoded protein: CASSLDGGGLPGNTIYF.

The rearrangement links TRBV4-1 to TRBJ2-3, with D possibly matching TRBD1 (6 bases). Between the trimmed V and J ends, which lost 5 bases and 6 bases, there was a span of 24 bases. In germline, CDR1 is MGHRA, CDR2 YSYEKL. This CDR3 spans 17 amino acids. In DNA form, the CDR3 reads TGCGCCAGCAGCAGATCCTGGCCCACAGGGATCAGGGATACGCAGTATTTT. Its protein is CASSRSWPTGIRDTQYF.

The V gene is TRBV2, the J gene TRBJ1-1; TRBD1 aligns across 7 bases. CDR3 size: 16 residues. Germline CDR1 and CDR2: SNHLY and FYNNEI. J was trimmed by 0 bases and V by 6 bases; bases with no gene match: 10. This CDR3 reads CASRKEQGFLNTEAFF. In DNA, the CDR3 is TGTGCCAGCAGAAAAGAACAGGGGTTCCTGAACACTGAAGCTTTCTTT.

This chain connects TRBV2 to TRBJ2-5; D ambiguous. This CDR3 contains 11 residues. V was shortened by 8 bases and J by 1 base, with 5 bases between the two germline ends. CDR1 SNHLY and CDR2 FYNNEI come from the germline V gene. The CDR3 nucleotides are TGTGCCAGCGGTTCCCAAGAGACCCAGTACTTC. This gives the protein CASGSQETQYF. Drawing the rest from reference TRBV2 and TRBJ2-5, the complete variable domain is EPEVTQTPSHQVTQMGQEVILRCVPISNHLYFYWYRQILGQKVEFLVSFYNNEISEKSEIFDDQFSVERPDGSNFTLKIRSTKLEDSAMYFCASGSQETQYFGPGTRLLVL.

This rearrangement joins TRBV18 to TRBJ2-3; D gene unclear. The CDR3 spans 14 residues. Trimming stripped 5 bases from V and 0 bases from J, with 9 bases between. The V gene's germline CDR1 is KGHSH and CDR2 LQKENI. The chain's CDR3 is CASSEFSSTDTQYF. The DNA of the CDR3 is TGTGCCAGCTCAGAGTTTTCTAGCACAGATACGCAGTATTTT.

The chain carries TRBV7-8 and TRBJ1-5; a weak D match, TRBD1 (6 bases). Germline-derived CDR1 and CDR2 are SGHVS and FQNEAQ. The V and J ends lost 3 bases and 2 bases respectively, with 14 bases between them. This CDR3 has 16 residues. This CDR3 reads CASSFSWTAGNQPQHF. The CDR3 coding sequence is TGTGCCAGCAGCTTTTCCTGGACAGCAGGCAATCAGCCCCAGCATTTT.

The chain has TRBV19 and TRBJ1-2; D is possibly TRBD1 (5 bases). Germline loops: CDR1 LNHDA, CDR2 SQIVND (reference sequence). Trimming stripped 3 bases from V and 5 bases from J, with 16 bases between. This CDR3 region has 15 residues. The CDR3 protein is CASSIAQGAKYGYTF. The CDR3 region has the DNA TGTGCCAGTAGTATCGCGCAGGGCGCGAAGTATGGCTACACCTTC.

V and J are TRBV29-1 and TRBJ2-4; the D call may be TRBD1 or TRBD2 (5 bases each). Germline CDR1 and CDR2: SQVTM and ANQGSEA. Between the trimmed V and J ends, which lost 3 bases and 5 bases, there was a span of 8 bases. This CDR3 comprises 12 residues. CDR3 nucleotide sequence: TGCAGCGTTGATGTGGGGGAAAACATTCAGTACTTC. It codes for CSVDVGENIQYF. The whole variable domain, remainder taken from reference TRBV29-1 and TRBJ2-4, is SAVISQKPSRDICQRGTSLTIQCQVDSQVTMMFWYRQQPGQSLTLIATANQGSEATYESGFVIDKFPISRPNLTFSTLTVSNMSPEDSSIYLCSVDVGENIQYFGAGTRLSVL.

The chain recombines TRBV18 with TRBJ2-5, with D possibly matching TRBD2 (6 bases). The CDR3 runs 16 residues. Between the trimmed V and J ends, which lost 3 bases and 5 bases, there was a span of 19 bases. The germline V gene has CDR1 KGHSH and CDR2 LQKENI. CDR3 amino acids: CASSPSSGESMETQYF. In nucleotides, the CDR3 is TGTGCCAGCTCACCGAGTTCGGGGGAGAGTATGGAGACCCAGTACTTC.

The gene calls are TRBV6-1 and TRBJ1-5; D remains unclear. Germline CDR1 is MNHNS and CDR2 is SASEGT. V lost 4 bases and J 1 base, leaving 11 bases between the germline ends. The CDR3 has 15 amino acids. CDR3 in DNA: TGTGCCAGCAGTGCGATCCCTTCCAGCAATCAGCCCCAGCATTTT. This gives the protein CASSAIPSSNQPQHF.

V usage is TRBV10-1 and J usage is TRBJ1-1, with D tentatively TRBD1 (5 bases). V was pared by 3 bases and J by 0 bases, with 8 bases between. The germline V gene encodes CDR1 WNHNN and CDR2 SYGVQD (reference sequence). The CDR3 has 14 amino acids. The chain's CDR3 is CASSDGGVNTEAFF. CDR3 nucleotide sequence: TGCGCCAGCAGTGACGGGGGGGTGAACACTGAAGCTTTCTTT.

The chain recombines TRBV7-3 with TRBJ2-7; 7 bases align to TRBD2. J lost 2 bases, V lost 8 bases, and 6 bases had no gene match. CDR1 is SGHTA, CDR2 FQGTGA, per germline. The CDR3 length is 13 residues. The CDR3 region has the DNA TGTGCCAGCTCTCTGGGGGGGACCTACGAGCAGTACTTC. It yields the protein CASSLGGTYEQYF.